The 20 T cell receptor beta chains presented below share a single source sample, sequenced in a study of T cell responses to AZD1222 COVID-19 vaccine. TCRdb keeps only in-frame clones here, not all; method: immunoSEQ multiplex PCR. This sample yields roughly 67,000 clones, of which over 60% are seen a single time; 9% to 14% belongs to the top ten. Source: peripheral blood, taken on day 0 of AZD1222 vaccination. These TCRs come from an adult in good health.

The chain carries TRBV18 and TRBJ1-2, with D possibly being TRBD1 (5 bases). V gave up 2 bases and J gave up 0 bases, with 10 bases separating them. Germline V gene sequence: CDR1 KGHSH, CDR2 LQKENI. The CDR3 extends over 15 amino acids. The CDR3 sequence: CASSPGAASNYGYTF. The CDR3 nucleotides read TGTGCCAGCTCACCAGGGGCAGCCTCTAACTATGGCTACACCTTC.

The J gene is TRBJ2-3, the V gene TRBV19; TRBD2 is a possible D gene (6 bases). Germline lookup yields CDR1 LNHDA and CDR2 SQIVND (reference sequence). The CDR3 sequence is 17 residues long. Trimming shortened V by 3 bases and J by 4 bases, and 20 bases separated the two germline ends. The CDR3 DNA follows: TGTGCCAGTAGTATTGGGATTGGGACTCCCGGGGCAGATACGCAGTATTTT. Encoded protein: CASSIGIGTPGADTQYF.

V and J are TRBV6-5 and TRBJ1-5; 9 bases agree with TRBD1. Germline CDR1 MNHEY, CDR2 SVGAGI. Trimming removed 6 bases from V and 4 bases from J; junction bases left unmatched: 7. The CDR3 runs 15 residues. The CDR3 sequence: CASSRTGALNQPQHF. CDR3 nucleotides: TGTGCCAGCAGCAGGACAGGGGCCCTAAATCAGCCCCAGCATTTT.

The chain joins TRBV9 to TRBJ2-5; D unclear. The CDR3 is made up of 15 amino acids. Trimming left V 4 bases short and J 0 bases short, with 13 bases between. Germline V lookup: CDR1 SGDLS, CDR2 YYNGEE. The CDR3 DNA is TGTGCCAGCAGCCCTACCTACGTGTACCAAGAGACCCAGTACTTC. It codes for CASSPTYVYQETQYF. Combining the CDR3 with reference TRBV9 and TRBJ2-5 gives the whole variable domain DSGVTQTPKHLITATGQRVTLRCSPRSGDLSVYWYQQSLDQGLQFLIQYYNGEERAKGNILERFSAQQFPDLHSELNLSSLELGDSALYFCASSPTYVYQETQYFGPGTRLLVL.

The CDR3 DNA sequence: TGTGCCAGCAGTTTCGGGGGCGACGAAATTCTATACAATGAGCAGTTCTTC. This gives the protein CASSFGGDEILYNEQFF. The chain has TRBV27 and TRBJ2-1; D may correspond to TRBD1 or TRBD2 (6 bases each). This CDR3 contains 17 residues. Between the trimmed V and J ends, which lost 3 bases and 4 bases, there was a span of 19 bases. CDR1 and CDR2 from the germline V gene are MNHEY and SMNVEV (reference sequence).

This chain uses TRBV5-6 with TRBJ2-3; no clear D. Trimming cost V 2 bases and J 6 bases, with 4 bases left between them. The V gene's germline CDR1 is SGHDT and CDR2 YYEEEE. The CDR3 is 11 residues long. CDR3 residues: CASSLFDTQYF. CDR3 in DNA: TGTGCCAGCAGCTTATTCGATACGCAGTATTTT.

The V call is TRBV11-2, the J call TRBJ2-7; D possibly corresponds to TRBD2 (7 bases). The CDR3 has 16 amino acids. CDR1 and CDR2 (germline): SGHAT, FQNNGV. Trimming took off 6 bases at V and 1 base at J, with 19 bases between the two ends. The CDR3 coding sequence is TGTGCCAGCAGTTTACCCCTCCGGGGGGCTTCCTACGAGCAGTACTTC. It encodes CASSLPLRGASYEQYF.

The chain recombines TRBV19 with TRBJ1-1; weak D call: TRBD1 (5 bases). Trimming shortened V by 7 bases and J by 4 bases, and 10 bases separated the two germline ends. Germline CDR1 LNHDA, CDR2 SQIVND (reference sequence). The CDR3 consists of 12 residues. CDR3 sequence reads: CASKVGGTEAFF. The CDR3 nucleotides read TGTGCCAGTAAAGTGGGGGGCACTGAAGCTTTCTTT.

V usage is TRBV3-1 (or the pseudogene TRBV3-2) and J usage is TRBJ1-2, with a tentative D call TRBD1 (5 bases). Trimming removed 3 bases from V and 7 bases from J, with 9 bases in between. Germline loops: CDR1 LGHDT, CDR2 YNNKEL (reference sequence). This CDR3 region has 12 residues. This CDR3 reads CASSQGRRGYTF. CDR3 nucleotides: TGTGCCAGCAGCCAGGGGCGTCGTGGCTACACCTTC.

The table lists this clone with a count of one. The chain is built from TRBV5-1 and TRBJ2-1; possibly TRBD1 for D (5 bases). The CDR3 extends over 17 amino acids. Germline CDR1 is SGHRS and CDR2 is YFSETQ. The germline V and J ends were trimmed by 0 bases and 6 bases, with 19 bases remaining between them. The CDR3 sequence is CASSLAPGHLPSNEQFF. The CDR3 DNA follows: TGCGCCAGCAGCTTGGCCCCTGGACACCTCCCTTCCAATGAGCAGTTCTTC.

The chain carries TRBV19 and TRBJ2-4, with 15 bases lining up with TRBD2. V dropped 5 bases and J dropped 0; count of bases not matched to a gene: 11. The CDR3 totals 20 residues. Germline CDR1 reads LNHDA; CDR2 reads SQIVND (reference sequence). CDR3 sequence: CASSPWGLAGGILAKNIQYF. CDR3 DNA: TGTGCCAGTAGTCCATGGGGACTAGCGGGGGGTATACTAGCCAAAAACATTCAGTACTTC.

The chain recombines TRBV5-6 with TRBJ2-2; TRBD1 aligns across 11 bases. The germline V gene has CDR1 SGHDT and CDR2 YYEEEE. This CDR3 contains 16 residues. The ends lost 4 bases at V and 3 bases at J; junction bases unmatched: 5. CDR3 nucleotides: TGTGCCAGCAGCCCTTTGGACAGGGGGCACACCGGGGAGCTGTTTTTT. It yields the protein CASSPLDRGHTGELFF.

The chain links TRBV12-5 to TRBJ2-1, with TRBD1 as a possible D gene (6 bases). The ends were cut back, 3 bases at V and 15 bases at J, with 12 bases in the middle. The CDR3 has 11 amino acids. Germline loops: CDR1 LGHNT, CDR2 FRNRAP. The CDR3 DNA follows: TGTGCTAGTGGTTTTGGGGGCCCAACGTTCTTC. This codes for CASGFGGPTFF.

This chain connects TRBV6-5 to TRBJ1-1, with D hard to call. Germline V lookup: CDR1 MNHEY, CDR2 SVGAGI. The V and J ends lost 0 bases and 6 bases respectively, with 14 bases between them. The CDR3 runs to 15 residues. CDR3 region: CASSYSISSRSEAFF. The CDR3 DNA sequence: TGTGCCAGCAGTTACTCGATATCGAGCCGCTCTGAAGCTTTCTTT.

J is TRBJ1-2 and V is TRBV10-3; D is undetermined. This CDR3 contains 14 residues. V was trimmed by 7 bases and J by 7 bases, leaving 19 bases between them. Germline V gives CDR1 ENHRY, CDR2 SYGVKD. The chain's CDR3 is CAINEGIGRSGYTF. The CDR3 DNA reads as TGTGCCATCAACGAGGGAATCGGTAGGAGTGGCTACACCTTC.

The chain recombines TRBV9 with TRBJ2-7; TRBD2 matches at 13 bases. Trimming cost V 0 bases and J 7 bases; bases outside gene matches: 4. The germline gives CDR1 SGDLS, CDR2 YYNGEE. The CDR3 spans 15 residues. CDR3 sequence: CASSVEGLAGVEQYF. CDR3 nucleotides: TGTGCCAGCAGCGTAGAAGGACTAGCGGGGGTTGAGCAGTACTTC.

The chain couples TRBV7-8 to TRBJ1-2, with 7 nucleotides matching TRBD1. Germline CDR1 is SGHVS and CDR2 is FQNEAQ. V lost 5 bases to trimming and J lost 7 bases; unmatched junction nucleotides: 7. The CDR3 runs to 13 residues. Written as DNA, the CDR3 is TGTGCCAGCAGCGTCGGGACAGCGGCTGGCTACACCTTC. Amino acids: CASSVGTAAGYTF. Together with reference TRBV7-8 and TRBJ1-2, the CDR3 gives the full variable domain: GAGVSQSPRYKVAKRGQDVALRCDPISGHVSLFWYQQALGQGPEFLTYFQNEAQLDKSGLPSDRFFAERPEGSVSTLKIQRTQQEDSAVYLCASSVGTAAGYTFGSGTRLTVV.

The chain has TRBV5-6 and TRBJ2-3; D might be TRBD2 (7 bases). The germline V gene encodes CDR1 SGHDT and CDR2 YYEEEE. The CDR3 is 14 amino acids. The germline V and J ends were trimmed by 4 bases and 2 bases, with 11 bases remaining between them. The CDR3 DNA reads as TGTGCCAGCAGCCTCGGGGGGCACACAGATACGCAGTATTTT. This translates into CASSLGGHTDTQYF.

The V and J genes are TRBV9 and TRBJ2-2; TRBD1 matches 8 bases. This CDR3 spans 17 amino acids. Trimming took 3 bases from V and 0 from J; bases not matched to a gene: 7. CDR1 is SGDLS, CDR2 YYNGEE, per germline. The CDR3 reads CASSASGQGANTGELFF. The CDR3 region has the DNA TGTGCCAGCAGCGCCTCTGGACAGGGCGCGAACACCGGGGAGCTGTTTTTT.

This clone was observed a handful of times. The chain links TRBV19 to TRBJ1-4; D remains ambiguous. Germline CDR1 reads LNHDA; CDR2 reads SQIVND (reference sequence). The CDR3 spans 15 residues. Trimming removed 5 bases at V and 0 bases at J, with 10 bases between. CDR3 loop: CASSREGATNEKLFF. In DNA form, the CDR3 reads TGTGCCAGTAGTCGAGAGGGAGCAACTAATGAAAAACTGTTTTTT.